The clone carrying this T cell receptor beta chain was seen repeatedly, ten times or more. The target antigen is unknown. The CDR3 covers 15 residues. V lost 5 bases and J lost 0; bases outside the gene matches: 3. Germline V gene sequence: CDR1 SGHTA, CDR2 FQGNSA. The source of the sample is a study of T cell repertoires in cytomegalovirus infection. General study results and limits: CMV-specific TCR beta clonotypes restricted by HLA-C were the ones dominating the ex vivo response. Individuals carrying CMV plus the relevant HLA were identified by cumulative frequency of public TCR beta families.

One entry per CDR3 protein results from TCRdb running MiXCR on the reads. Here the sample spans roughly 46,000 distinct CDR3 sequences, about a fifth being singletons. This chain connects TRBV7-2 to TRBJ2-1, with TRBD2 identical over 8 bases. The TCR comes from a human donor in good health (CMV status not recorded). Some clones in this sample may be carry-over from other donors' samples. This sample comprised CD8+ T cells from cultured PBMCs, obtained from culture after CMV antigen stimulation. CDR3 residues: CASSQLAASYNEQFF. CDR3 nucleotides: TGTGCCAGCAGCCAACTAGCGGCCTCCTACAATGAGCAGTTCTTC. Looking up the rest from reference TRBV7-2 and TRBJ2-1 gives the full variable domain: GAGVSQSPSNKVTEKGKDVELRCDPISGHTALYWYRQSLGQGLEFLIYFQGNSAPDKSGLPSDRFSAERTGGSVSTLTIQRTQQEDSAVYLCASSQLAASYNEQFFGPGTRLTVL.